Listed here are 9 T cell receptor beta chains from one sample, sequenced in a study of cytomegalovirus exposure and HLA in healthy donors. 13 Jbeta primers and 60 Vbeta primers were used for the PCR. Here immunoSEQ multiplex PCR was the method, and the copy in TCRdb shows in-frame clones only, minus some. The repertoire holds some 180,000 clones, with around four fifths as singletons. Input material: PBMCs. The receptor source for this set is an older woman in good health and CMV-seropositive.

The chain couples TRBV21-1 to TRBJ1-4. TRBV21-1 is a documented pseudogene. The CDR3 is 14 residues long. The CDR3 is CASRRPVANEKLFF. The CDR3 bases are TGTGCCAGCAGGAGGCCAGTAGCGAATGAAAAACTGTTTTTT.

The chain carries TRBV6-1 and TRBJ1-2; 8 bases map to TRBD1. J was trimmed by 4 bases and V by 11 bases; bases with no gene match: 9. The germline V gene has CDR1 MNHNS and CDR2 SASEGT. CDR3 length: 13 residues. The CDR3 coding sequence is TGTGCCGGCGGGCAGGGGGCCATCTATGGCTACACCTTC. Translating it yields CAGGQGAIYGYTF.

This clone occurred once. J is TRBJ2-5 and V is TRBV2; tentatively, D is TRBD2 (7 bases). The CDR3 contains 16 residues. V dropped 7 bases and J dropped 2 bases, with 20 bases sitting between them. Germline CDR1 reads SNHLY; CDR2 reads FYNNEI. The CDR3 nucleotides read TGTGCCAGCAAGGGGGTAGCGGGCACACCTCAAGAGACCCAGTACTTC. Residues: CASKGVAGTPQETQYF.

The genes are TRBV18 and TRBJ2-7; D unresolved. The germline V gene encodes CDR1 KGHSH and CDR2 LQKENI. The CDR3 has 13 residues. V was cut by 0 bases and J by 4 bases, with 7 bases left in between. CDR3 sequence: CASSPPSGYEQYF. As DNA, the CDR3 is TGTGCCAGCTCACCACCGTCGGGTTACGAGCAGTACTTC.

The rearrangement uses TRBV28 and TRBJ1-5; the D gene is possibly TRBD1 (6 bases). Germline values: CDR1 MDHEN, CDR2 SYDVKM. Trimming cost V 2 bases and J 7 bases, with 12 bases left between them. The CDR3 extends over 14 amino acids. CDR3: CASSLLGAGQPQHF. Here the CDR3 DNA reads TGTGCCAGCAGTTTACTGGGGGCTGGGCAGCCCCAGCATTTT.

Here the CDR3 reads CAWSPFGRGRNYGYTF. In DNA, the CDR3 is TGTGCCTGGAGTCCCTTCGGCAGGGGGAGGAACTATGGCTACACCTTC. The rearrangement joins TRBV30 to TRBJ1-2; 7 nucleotides align to TRBD1. The CDR3 covers 16 residues. Germline values: CDR1 GTSNPN, CDR2 SVGIG (reference sequence). Losses at the gene ends were 2 bases for V and 2 bases for J; bases not matched to a gene: 11.

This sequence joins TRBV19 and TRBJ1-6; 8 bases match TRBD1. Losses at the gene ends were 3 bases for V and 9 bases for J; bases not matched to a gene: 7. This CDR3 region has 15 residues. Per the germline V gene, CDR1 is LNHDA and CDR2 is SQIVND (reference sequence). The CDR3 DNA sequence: TGTGCCAGTAGTATCCAGGGGGCGAGGAGTTCACCCCTCCACTTT. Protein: CASSIQGARSSPLHF.

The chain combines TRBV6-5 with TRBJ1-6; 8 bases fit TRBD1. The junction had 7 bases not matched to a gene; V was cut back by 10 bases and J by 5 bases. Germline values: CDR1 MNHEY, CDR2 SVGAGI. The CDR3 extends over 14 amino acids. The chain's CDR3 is CATGQGLNNSPLHF. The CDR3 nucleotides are TGTGCCACAGGACAGGGCCTAAATAATTCACCCCTCCACTTT.

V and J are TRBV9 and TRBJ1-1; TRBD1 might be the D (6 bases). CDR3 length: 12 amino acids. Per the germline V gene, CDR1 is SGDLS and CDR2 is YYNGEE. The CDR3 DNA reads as TGTGCGTCCAAGGGGGTGAACACTGAAGCTTTCTTT. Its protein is CASKGVNTEAFF.